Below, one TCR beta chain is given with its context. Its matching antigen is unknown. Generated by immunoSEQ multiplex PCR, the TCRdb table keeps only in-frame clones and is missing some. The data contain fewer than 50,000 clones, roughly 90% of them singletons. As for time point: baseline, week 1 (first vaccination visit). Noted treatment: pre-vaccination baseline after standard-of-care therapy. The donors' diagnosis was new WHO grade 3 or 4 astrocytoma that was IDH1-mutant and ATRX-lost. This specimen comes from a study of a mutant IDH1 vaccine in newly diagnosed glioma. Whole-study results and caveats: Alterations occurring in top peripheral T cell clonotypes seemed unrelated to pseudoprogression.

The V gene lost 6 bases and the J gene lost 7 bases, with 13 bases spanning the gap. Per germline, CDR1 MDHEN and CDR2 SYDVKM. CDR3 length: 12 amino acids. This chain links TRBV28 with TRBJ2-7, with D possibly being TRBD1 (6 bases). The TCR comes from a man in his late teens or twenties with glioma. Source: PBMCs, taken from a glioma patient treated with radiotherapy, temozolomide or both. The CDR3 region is CASRDRFLEQYF. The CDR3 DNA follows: TGTGCCAGCAGGGACAGATTCCTGGAGCAGTACTTC.